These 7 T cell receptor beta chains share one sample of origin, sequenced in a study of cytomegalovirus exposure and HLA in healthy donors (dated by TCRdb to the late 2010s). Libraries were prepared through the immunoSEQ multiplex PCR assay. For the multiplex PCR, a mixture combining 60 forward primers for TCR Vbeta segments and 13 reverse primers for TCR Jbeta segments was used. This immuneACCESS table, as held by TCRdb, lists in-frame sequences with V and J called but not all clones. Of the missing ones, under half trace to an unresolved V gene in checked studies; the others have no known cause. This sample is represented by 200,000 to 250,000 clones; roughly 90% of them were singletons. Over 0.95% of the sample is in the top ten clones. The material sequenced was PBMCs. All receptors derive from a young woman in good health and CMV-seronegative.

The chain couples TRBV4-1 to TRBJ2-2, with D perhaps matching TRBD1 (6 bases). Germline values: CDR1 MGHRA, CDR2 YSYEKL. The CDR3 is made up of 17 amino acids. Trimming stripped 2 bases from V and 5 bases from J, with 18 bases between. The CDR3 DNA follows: TGCGCCAGCAGCCAATTACTTGCAGGGGTCCGTACCGGGGAGCTGTTTTTT. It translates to CASSQLLAGVRTGELFF.

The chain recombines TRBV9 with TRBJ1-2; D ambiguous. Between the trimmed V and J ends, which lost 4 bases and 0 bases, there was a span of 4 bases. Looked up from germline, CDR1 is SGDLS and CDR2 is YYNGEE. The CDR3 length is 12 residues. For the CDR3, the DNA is TGTGCCAGCAGCTTCACTAACTATGGCTACACCTTC. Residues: CASSFTNYGYTF.

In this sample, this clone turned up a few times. The CDR3, as DNA: TGTGCCAGCAGTGAAGTGCGGAGCCCCTACAATGAGCAGTTCTTC. Protein: CASSEVRSPYNEQFF. The chain carries TRBV6-1 and TRBJ2-1; D call uncertain. Germline CDR1 MNHNS, CDR2 SASEGT. The CDR3 length is 15 residues. Trimming shortened V by 1 base and J by 2 bases, and 9 bases separated the two germline ends.

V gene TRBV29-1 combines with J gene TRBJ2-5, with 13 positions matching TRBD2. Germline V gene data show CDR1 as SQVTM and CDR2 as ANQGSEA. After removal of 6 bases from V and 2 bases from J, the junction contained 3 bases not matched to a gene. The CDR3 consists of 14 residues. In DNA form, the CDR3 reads TGCAGCGTCCCACTAGCGGGGGGGCAAGAGACCCAGTACTTC. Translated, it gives CSVPLAGGQETQYF.

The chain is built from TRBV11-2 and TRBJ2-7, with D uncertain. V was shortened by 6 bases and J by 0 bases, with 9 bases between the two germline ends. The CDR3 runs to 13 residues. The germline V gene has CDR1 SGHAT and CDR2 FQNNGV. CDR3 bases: TGTGCCAGCAGGCCCAGCGACTCCTACGAGCAGTACTTC. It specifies CASRPSDSYEQYF.

DNA for the CDR3: TGTGCCAGAAGCTGGGCCCCATGCCCCAACTATGGCTACACCTTC. The encoded protein is CARSWAPCPNYGYTF. The genes are TRBV5-3 and TRBJ1-2; D is unresolved. TRBV5-3 qualifies as an ORF whose function is uncertain. The CDR3 is 15 amino acids. The V gene lost 3 bases and the J gene lost 2 bases, with 14 bases spanning the gap.

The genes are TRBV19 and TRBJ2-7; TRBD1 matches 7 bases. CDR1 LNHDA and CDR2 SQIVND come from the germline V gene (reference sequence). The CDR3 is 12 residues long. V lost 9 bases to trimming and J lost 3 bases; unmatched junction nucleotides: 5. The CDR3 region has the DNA TGTGCCAGCGCGGACAGGCGCTACGAGCAGTACTTC. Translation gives CASADRRYEQYF.